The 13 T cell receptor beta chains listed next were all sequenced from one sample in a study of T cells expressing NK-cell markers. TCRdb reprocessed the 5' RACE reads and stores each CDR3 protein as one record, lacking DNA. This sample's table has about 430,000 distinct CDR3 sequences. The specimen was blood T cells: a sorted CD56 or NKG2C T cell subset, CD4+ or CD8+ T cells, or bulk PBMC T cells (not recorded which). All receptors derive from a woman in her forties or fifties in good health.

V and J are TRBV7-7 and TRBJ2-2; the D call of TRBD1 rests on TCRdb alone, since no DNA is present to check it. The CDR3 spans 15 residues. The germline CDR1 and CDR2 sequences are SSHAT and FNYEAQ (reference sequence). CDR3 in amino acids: CASAYRANLVGELFF.

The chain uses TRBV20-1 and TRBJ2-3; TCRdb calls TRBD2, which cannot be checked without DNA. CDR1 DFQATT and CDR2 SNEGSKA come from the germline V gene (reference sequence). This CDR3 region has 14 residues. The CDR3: CSATPSGRANTQYF.

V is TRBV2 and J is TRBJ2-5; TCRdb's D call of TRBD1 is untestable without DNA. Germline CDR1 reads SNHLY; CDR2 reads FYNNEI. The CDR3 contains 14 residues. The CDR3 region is CASMVGRQQETQYF.

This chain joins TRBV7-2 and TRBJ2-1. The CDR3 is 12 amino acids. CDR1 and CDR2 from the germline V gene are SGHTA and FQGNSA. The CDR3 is CASSPFKGEQFF.

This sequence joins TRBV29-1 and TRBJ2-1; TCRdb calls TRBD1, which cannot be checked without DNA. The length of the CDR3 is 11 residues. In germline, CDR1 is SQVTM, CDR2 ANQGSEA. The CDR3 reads CSVARGNEQFF.

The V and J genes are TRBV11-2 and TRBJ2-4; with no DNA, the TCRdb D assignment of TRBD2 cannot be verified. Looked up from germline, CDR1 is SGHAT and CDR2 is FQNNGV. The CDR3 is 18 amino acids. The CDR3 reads CASSSVPGNLPGLNIQYF.

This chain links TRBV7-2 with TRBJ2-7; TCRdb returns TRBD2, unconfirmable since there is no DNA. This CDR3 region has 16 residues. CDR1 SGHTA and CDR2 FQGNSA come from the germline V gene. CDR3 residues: CASILGRRQFEYEQYF.

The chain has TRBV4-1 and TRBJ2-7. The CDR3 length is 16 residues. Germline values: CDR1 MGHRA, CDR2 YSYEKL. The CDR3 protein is CASSQWMTTSSDEQYF.

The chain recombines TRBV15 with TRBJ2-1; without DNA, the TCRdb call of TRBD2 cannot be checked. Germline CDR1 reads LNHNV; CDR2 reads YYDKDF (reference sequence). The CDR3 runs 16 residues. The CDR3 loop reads CATSRGGSGRLDEQFF.

The CDR3 loop is CASSVSGSRGLWQFF. J is TRBJ2-1 and V is TRBV9; TCRdb returns TRBD2, unconfirmable since there is no DNA. This CDR3 region has 15 residues. Per germline, CDR1 SGDLS and CDR2 YYNGEE.

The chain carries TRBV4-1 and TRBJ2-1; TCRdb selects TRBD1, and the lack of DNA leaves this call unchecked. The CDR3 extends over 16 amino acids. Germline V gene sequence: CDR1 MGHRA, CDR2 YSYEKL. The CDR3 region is CASSQTGTVVYNEQFF.

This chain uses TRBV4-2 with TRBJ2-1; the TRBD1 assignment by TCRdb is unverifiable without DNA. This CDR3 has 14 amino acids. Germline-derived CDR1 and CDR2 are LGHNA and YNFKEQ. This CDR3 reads CASSQPGQVAGQFF.

The CDR3 protein is CASAWTSTNEKLFF. V usage is TRBV5-5 and J usage is TRBJ1-4. The germline CDR1 and CDR2 sequences are SGHKS and YYEKEE (reference sequence). This CDR3 region has 14 residues.